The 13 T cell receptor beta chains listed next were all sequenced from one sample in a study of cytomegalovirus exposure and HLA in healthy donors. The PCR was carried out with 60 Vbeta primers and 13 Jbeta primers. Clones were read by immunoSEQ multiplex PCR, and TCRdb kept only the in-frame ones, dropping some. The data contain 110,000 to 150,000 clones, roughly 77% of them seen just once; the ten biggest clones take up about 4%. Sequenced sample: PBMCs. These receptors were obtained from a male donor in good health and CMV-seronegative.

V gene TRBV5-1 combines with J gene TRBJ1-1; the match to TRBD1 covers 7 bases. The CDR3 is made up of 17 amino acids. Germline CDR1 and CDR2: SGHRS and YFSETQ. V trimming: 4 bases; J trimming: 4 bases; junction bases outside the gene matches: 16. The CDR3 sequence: CASSPRQGSGWGTEAFF. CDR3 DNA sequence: TGCGCCAGCAGCCCTAGACAGGGTAGTGGGTGGGGCACTGAAGCTTTCTTT. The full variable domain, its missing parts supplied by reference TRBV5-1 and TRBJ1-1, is KAGVTQTPRYLIKTRGQQVTLSCSPISGHRSVSWYQQTPGQGLQFLFEYFSETQRNKGNFPGRFSGRQFSNSRSEMNVSTLELGDSALYLCASSPRQGSGWGTEAFFGQGTRLTVV.

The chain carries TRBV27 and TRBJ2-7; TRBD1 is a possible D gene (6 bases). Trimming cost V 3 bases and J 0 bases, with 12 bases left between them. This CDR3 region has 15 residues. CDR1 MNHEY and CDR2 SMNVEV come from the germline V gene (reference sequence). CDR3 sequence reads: CASSFSDRFSYEQYF. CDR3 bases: TGTGCCAGCAGTTTTTCCGACAGGTTCTCCTACGAGCAGTACTTC.

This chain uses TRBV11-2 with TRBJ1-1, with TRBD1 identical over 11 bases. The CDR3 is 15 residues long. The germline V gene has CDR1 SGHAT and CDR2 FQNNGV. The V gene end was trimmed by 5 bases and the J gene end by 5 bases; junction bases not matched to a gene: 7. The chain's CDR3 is CASSPRTGGRTEAFF. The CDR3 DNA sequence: TGTGCCAGCAGCCCGCGGACAGGGGGCAGAACTGAAGCTTTCTTT.

The CDR3 here is CASSPWTGGSETQYF. The CDR3 DNA follows: TGTGCCAGTAGTCCCTGGACAGGTGGGTCGGAGACCCAGTACTTC. V gene TRBV19 combines with J gene TRBJ2-5; 7 nucleotides match TRBD1. J lost 5 bases, V lost 5 bases, and 11 bases had no gene match. Germline V gene lookup returns CDR1 LNHDA and CDR2 SQIVND (reference sequence). This CDR3 spans 15 amino acids.

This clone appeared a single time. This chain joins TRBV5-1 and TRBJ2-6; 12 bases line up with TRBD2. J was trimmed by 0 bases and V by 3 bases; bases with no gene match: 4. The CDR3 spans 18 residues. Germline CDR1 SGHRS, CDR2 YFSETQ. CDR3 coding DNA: TGCGCCAGCAGCTCCAAGACTAGCGGGGGCTCTGGGGCCAACGTCCTGACTTTC. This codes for CASSSKTSGGSGANVLTF.

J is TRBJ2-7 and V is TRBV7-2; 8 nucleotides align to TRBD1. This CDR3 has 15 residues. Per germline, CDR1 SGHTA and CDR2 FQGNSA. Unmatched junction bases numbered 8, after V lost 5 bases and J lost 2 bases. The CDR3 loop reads CASSPQGQGAYEQYF. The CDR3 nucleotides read TGTGCCAGCAGCCCCCAAGGACAGGGTGCCTACGAGCAGTACTTC.

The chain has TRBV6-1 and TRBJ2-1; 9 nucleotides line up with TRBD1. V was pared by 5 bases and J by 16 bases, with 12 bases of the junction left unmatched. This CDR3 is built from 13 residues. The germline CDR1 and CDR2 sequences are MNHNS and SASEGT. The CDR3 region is CASSSGQGVGEFF. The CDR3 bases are TGTGCCAGCAGTTCGGGACAGGGCGTCGGTGAATTCTTC.

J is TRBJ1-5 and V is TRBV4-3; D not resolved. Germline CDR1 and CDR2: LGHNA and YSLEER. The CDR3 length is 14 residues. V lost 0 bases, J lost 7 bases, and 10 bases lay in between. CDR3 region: CASSQDTRGQPQHF. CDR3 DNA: TGCGCCAGCAGCCAAGACACGAGAGGGCAGCCCCAGCATTTT.

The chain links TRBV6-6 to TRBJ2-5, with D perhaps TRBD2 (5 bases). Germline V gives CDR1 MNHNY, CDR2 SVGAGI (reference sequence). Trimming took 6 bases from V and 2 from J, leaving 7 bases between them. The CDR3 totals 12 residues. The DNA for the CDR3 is TGTGCCAGCAGGAGGGTTCAAGAGACCCAGTACTTC. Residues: CASRRVQETQYF.

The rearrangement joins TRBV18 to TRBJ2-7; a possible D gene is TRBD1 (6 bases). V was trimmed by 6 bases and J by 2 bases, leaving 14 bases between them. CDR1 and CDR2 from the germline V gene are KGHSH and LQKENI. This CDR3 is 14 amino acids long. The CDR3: CASSFDRMTYEQYF. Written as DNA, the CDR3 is TGTGCCAGCTCCTTCGACAGGATGACCTACGAGCAGTACTTC.

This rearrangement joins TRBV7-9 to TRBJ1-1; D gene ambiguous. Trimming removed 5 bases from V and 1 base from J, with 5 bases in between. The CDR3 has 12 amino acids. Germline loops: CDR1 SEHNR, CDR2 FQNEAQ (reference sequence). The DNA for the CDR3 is TGTGCCAGCAGCATCAGGAACACTGAAGCTTTCTTT. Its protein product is CASSIRNTEAFF.

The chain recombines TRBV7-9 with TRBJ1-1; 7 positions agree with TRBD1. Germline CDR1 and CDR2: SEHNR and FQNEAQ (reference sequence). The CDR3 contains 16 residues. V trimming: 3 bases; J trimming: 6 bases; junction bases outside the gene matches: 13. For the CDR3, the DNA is TGTGCCAGCAGCTTGATACAGGGGCGAGCAGGGGCTGAAGCTTTCTTT. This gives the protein CASSLIQGRAGAEAFF.

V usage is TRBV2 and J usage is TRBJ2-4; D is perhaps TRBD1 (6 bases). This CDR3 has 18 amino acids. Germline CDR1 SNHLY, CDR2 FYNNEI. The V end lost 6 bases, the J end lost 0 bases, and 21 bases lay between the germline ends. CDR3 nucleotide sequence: TGTGCCAGCAGGAAAGACTGGGGGCACAACCTAGCCAAAAACATTCAGTACTTC. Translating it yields CASRKDWGHNLAKNIQYF.